A selection of T cell receptor beta chains follows, all from one sample in a study of T-cell reconstitution after alpha-beta-depleted transplantation in children. MiXCR was run by TCRdb on the PCR reads, yielding one entry per CDR3 protein. The data hold a few hundred thousand distinct CDR3 sequences, with about 9.4% observed a single time. Sequenced here: PBMCs from the stem cell graft donor, sampled from the stem cell graft. The source of these receptors is a human donor who donated a stem cell graft to a child with acute lymphoblastic leukemia. The CDR3 runs from the conserved cysteine through the conserved F or W. A D gene is named only where the DNA matches it firmly. Clone size is stated in some rows and not others, as once, few, many or a class when expanded.

TRBD1	TRBV29-1	many	TRBJ2-1	TGCAGCGTTGAAGATTGGGGACAGGGGACCTACAATGAGCAGTTCTTC	CSVEDWGQGTYNEQFF
.	TRBV7-8	many	TRBJ2-3	TGTGCCAGCAGCTTAGCCGGGGGACTTATCACAGATACGCAGTATTTT	CASSLAGGLITDTQYF
.	TRBV2	.	TRBJ2-3	TGTGCCAGCAGTGATTATGGCGCCGGGGCAGATACGCAGTATTTT	CASSDYGAGADTQYF
TRBD2	TRBV5-1	few	TRBJ2-1	TGCGCCAGCAGCTTCACGGGACTAGCGGGATTGGTGGGTGAGCAGTTCTTC	CASSFTGLAGLVGEQFF
TRBD1	TRBV20-1	many	TRBJ1-5	TGCAGTGCCGTAACAGGGGGCAATCAGCCCCAGCATTTT	CSAVTGGNQPQHF
TRBD1	TRBV7-3	few	TRBJ2-3	TGTGCCAGCAGCTTAAGATCGGCCAGGGGGACAGATACGCAGTATTTT	CASSLRSARGTDTQYF
.	TRBV3-1	.	TRBJ1-2	TGTGCCAGCAGCAGCGCCGGGACAACACATGGCTACACCTTC	CASSSAGTTHGYTF
.	TRBV7-2	.	TRBJ1-5	TGTGCCAGCAGCTTTGGCAAGGGCCGGGAGCCCCAGCATTTT	CASSFGKGREPQHF
.	TRBV7-9	.	TRBJ1-4	TGTGCCAGCAGCTTACAAACAGGGAATAATGAAAAACTGTTTTTT	CASSLQTGNNEKLFF
.	TRBV4-1	many	TRBJ2-3	TGCGCCAGCAGCCAAGATAGGAGGGATGAGCCAGATACGCAGTATTTT	CASSQDRRDEPDTQYF
TRBD2	TRBV12-3/TRBV12-4	few	TRBJ2-2	TGTGCCAGCAGTCGGGGGGACCGAACGAACACCGGGGAGCTGTTTTTT	CASSRGDRTNTGELFF
.	TRBV5-6	.	TRBJ2-3	TGTGCCAGCAAACCGACCACTTCCTCAGATACGCAGTATTTT	CASKPTTSSDTQYF
TRBD2	TRBV5-1	many	TRBJ2-7	TGCGCCAGCAGCTTGGAGGGAGGGACTAGGGGCGAGCAGTACTTC	CASSLEGGTRGEQYF
.	TRBV20-1	many	TRBJ1-2	TGCAGTGCTAAGGGCAGCTATGGCTACACCTTC	CSAKGSYGYTF
.	TRBV28	few	TRBJ2-5	TGTGCCACCCTGACATACCAAGAGACCCAGTACTTC	CATLTYQETQYF
.	TRBV9	many	TRBJ2-1	TGTGCCAGCAGCGGCAGGGGCGCTGAGCAGTTCTTC	CASSGRGAEQFF
.	TRBV10-2	.	TRBJ2-7	TGCGCCAGTCGACAGGGAGGTTACGAGCAGTACTTC	CASRQGGYEQYF
.	TRBV5-1	.	TRBJ2-2	TGCGCCAGCAGTTTCTATGGGCAGGTCGACACCGGGGAGCTGTTTTTT	CASSFYGQVDTGELFF
.	TRBV20-1	.	TRBJ1-3	TGCAGTGCTACCCACAGTGACACCATATATTTT	CSATHSDTIYF
TRBD2	TRBV7-3	few	TRBJ2-3	TGTGCCAGCAGCCTACGCCCAAGGAGCGGGGGAGTCACAGATACGCAGTATTTT	CASSLRPRSGGVTDTQYF
.	TRBV7-9	few	TRBJ2-7	TGTGCCAGCAGCCGGGGGGACAGGCCCTACGAGCAGTACTTC	CASSRGDRPYEQYF
TRBD1	TRBV7-7	.	TRBJ2-1	TGTGCTAGCAGCCAATCCGGACAGGGGCCCTACAATGAGCAGTTCTTC	CASSQSGQGPYNEQFF
.	TRBV15	.	TRBJ1-1	TGTGCCACCAGCAGATCAAGGAGGGGGGCTGGCACTGAAGCTTTCTTT	CATSRSRRGAGTEAFF
TRBD1	TRBV20-1	few	TRBJ1-2	TGCAGTGCTGGCTTTTGGAAAGGGGGGACAGCTAACTATGGCTACACCTTC	CSAGFWKGGTANYGYTF
.	TRBV5-1	once	TRBJ2-7	TGCGCCAGCAGCTTATACGGGGAGCCCTCCTACGAGCAGTACTTC	CASSLYGEPSYEQYF